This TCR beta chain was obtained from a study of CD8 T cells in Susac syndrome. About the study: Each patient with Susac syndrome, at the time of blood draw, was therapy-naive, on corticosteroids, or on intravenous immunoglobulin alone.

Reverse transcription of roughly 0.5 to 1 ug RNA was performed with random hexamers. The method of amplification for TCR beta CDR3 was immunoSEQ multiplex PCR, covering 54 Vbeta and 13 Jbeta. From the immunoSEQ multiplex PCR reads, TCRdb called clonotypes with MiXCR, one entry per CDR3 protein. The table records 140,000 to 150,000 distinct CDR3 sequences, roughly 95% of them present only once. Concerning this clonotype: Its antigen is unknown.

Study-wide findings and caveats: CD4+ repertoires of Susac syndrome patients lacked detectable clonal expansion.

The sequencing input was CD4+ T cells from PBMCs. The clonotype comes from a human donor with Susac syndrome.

CDR3 DNA sequence: TGCAGTCCACTAGCGGGAGGACAAGAGACCCAGTACTTC. This encodes CSPLAGGQETQYF. This chain joins TRBV20-1 and TRBJ2-5; 12 nucleotides match TRBD2. Germline lookup yields CDR1 DFQATT and CDR2 SNEGSKA (reference sequence). V gave up 8 bases and J gave up 2 bases; unmatched junction bases: 3. The CDR3 is 13 amino acids.